This T cell receptor (beta chain) was documented in a study of OX40 agonist ivuxolimab in advanced cancers. Across the whole study: Patients were treated with intravenous ivuxolimab, dosed at 0.01 to 10 mg/kg and infused every 2 weeks. Study results and limitations: At 0.1 to 3.0 mg/kg and by week 6, clonal expansion occurred in CD4+ and CD8+ blood T cells.

As regards this clone: Its specificity is not known.

Trimming cost V 1 base and J 6 bases; bases outside gene matches: 7. This CDR3 region has 16 residues. Germline V lookup: CDR1 LGHNA, CDR2 YSLEER. Sequencing was performed with immunoSEQ multiplex PCR; in TCRdb, only in-frame clones are kept and a portion is missing. This table has about 77,000 clones, approximately 90% appearing once. J is TRBJ2-2 and V is TRBV4-3; 8 positions agree with TRBD2. This TCR derives from an adult with an advanced solid tumor such as melanoma, head and neck, liver or kidney cancer. Sample: CD4+ or CD8+ T cells sorted from blood, taken in a trial of the OX40 agonist ivuxolimab. CDR3 nucleotide sequence: TGCGCCAGCAGCCAAGGGAGCGGGAGAAGGGCCGGGGAGCTGTTTTTT. Amino acids: CASSQGSGRRAGELFF.